Each of the 11 T cell receptor beta chains below was sequenced from the same sample in a study of metastatic and nonmetastatic thyroid tumors. Each patient went into thyroid surgery without having received any treatment. TCRdb reprocessed the PCR reads using MiXCR. The table lists tens of thousands of clones, roughly 13% of them singletons, with roughly 12% in the top ten. Sequenced input: blood. The receptors stem from a female donor with papillary thyroid cancer or a benign thyroid nodule (not recorded which). Some clones in this sample may be carry-over from other donors' samples.

As concerns this clone: A read error may be the cause here, since a much bigger clone is one base away. J is TRBJ2-5 and V is TRBV7-9; D may be TRBD1 (6 bases). The CDR3 is made up of 15 amino acids. From germline, CDR1 is SEHNR and CDR2 FQNEAQ (reference sequence). Between the trimmed V and J ends, which lost 1 base and 4 bases, there was a span of 13 bases. CDR3 coding DNA: TGTGCCAGCAGCTTAGGTGGGGGCCTAGGAGAGACCCAGTACTTC. Translation: CASSLGGGLGETQYF.

V gene TRBV7-3 combines with J gene TRBJ1-1; D not certain. Trimming removed 3 bases at V and 7 bases at J, with 12 bases between. The CDR3 loop spans 13 amino acids. Germline loops: CDR1 SGHTA, CDR2 FQGTGA. This CDR3 is CASSLGSWGEAFF. CDR3 coding DNA: TGTGCCAGCAGCTTGGGATCATGGGGTGAAGCTTTCTTT.

The sample holds many counts of this clone. The V call is TRBV5-6, the J call TRBJ2-3; maybe TRBD1 (5 bases). Looked up from germline, CDR1 is SGHDT and CDR2 is YYEEEE. The CDR3 sequence is 12 residues long. The V end lost 4 bases, the J end lost 8 bases, and 11 bases lay between the germline ends. The CDR3 sequence: CASSPRGGTQYF. Written as DNA, the CDR3 is TGTGCCAGCAGCCCAAGGGGTGGTACGCAGTATTTT.

Concerning this clone itself: This clone may be a read error of a much larger clone one base away. This chain joins TRBV2 and TRBJ2-1; the match to TRBD2 covers 8 bases. Germline CDR1 reads SNHLY; CDR2 reads FYNNEI. This CDR3 contains 14 residues. Losses at the gene ends were 3 bases for V and 7 bases for J; bases not matched to a gene: 5. The CDR3 nucleotides are TGTGCCAGCAGTGAGGAGCGGGAGTTTAATGAGCAGTTCTTC. It specifies CASSEEREFNEQFF.

The sample holds many counts of this clone. Since a much larger clone is just one base distant, this may be a read error. This sample includes further DNA sequences coding for the same CDR3. The chain uses TRBV6-1 and TRBJ1-4; D is possibly TRBD1 (5 bases). CDR3 length: 15 amino acids. Germline CDR1 and CDR2: MNHNS and SASEGT. The CDR3 sequence: CASSAGGAINEKLFF. The CDR3 DNA follows: TGTGCCAGCAGCGCAGGAGGGGCGATTAATGAAAAGCTGTTTTTT.

This clone was recorded at least ten times. The chain couples TRBV12-5 to TRBJ1-2; 7 bases match TRBD1. The CDR3 sequence is 16 residues long. The germline CDR1 and CDR2 sequences are LGHNT and FRNRAP. V was pared by 0 bases and J by 7 bases, with 11 bases of the junction left unmatched. Here the CDR3 DNA reads TGTGCTAGTGGTTTGGTACAACAGGGGTTGGCTGGTGGCTACACCTTC. Protein sequence: CASGLVQQGLAGGYTF.

This clone was seen repeatedly, ten times or more. The chain combines TRBV12-3 or TRBV12-4 with TRBJ1-6; D is unresolved. The CDR3 has 14 residues. The ends were cut back, 3 bases at V and 6 bases at J, with 9 bases in the middle. As DNA, the CDR3 is TGTGCCAGCAGTTTTTCCAGGTTTAATTCACCCCTCCACTTT. This codes for CASSFSRFNSPLHF.

This clone was observed at least ten times. The V call is TRBV11-1, the J call TRBJ2-6, with no clear D. CDR1 and CDR2 (germline): SGHAT, FQDESV (reference sequence). This CDR3 is 17 amino acids long. V lost 1 base and J 0 bases, leaving 10 bases between the germline ends. CDR3 sequence reads: CASSLVVGSSGANVLTF. The CDR3 DNA follows: TGTGCCAGCAGCTTAGTCGTCGGATCCTCTGGGGCCAACGTCCTGACTTTC. The full variable domain, its missing parts supplied by reference TRBV11-1 and TRBJ2-6, is EAEVAQSPRYKITEKSQAVAFWCDPISGHATLYWYRQILGQGPELLVQFQDESVVDDSQLPKDRFSAERLKGVDSTLKIQPAELGDSAMYLCASSLVVGSSGANVLTFGAGSRLTVL.

This clone was counted many times. This sequence joins TRBV24-1 and TRBJ2-6; no reliable D call. Germline V gene sequence: CDR1 KGHDR, CDR2 SFDVKD. V was cut by 2 bases and J by 2 bases, with 9 bases left in between. This CDR3 has 16 residues. In DNA form, the CDR3 reads TGTGCCACCAGTGATTATCGCGGCGCTGGGGCCAACGTCCTGACTTTC. Translation gives CATSDYRGAGANVLTF.

As regards this clone: A much more abundant neighbour one base away suggests this may be a read error. Other DNA sequences within the sample encode an identical CDR3. The chain is built from TRBV2 and TRBJ2-1, with 12 bases lining up with TRBD1. V dropped 10 bases and J dropped 6; count of bases not matched to a gene: 10. The CDR3 runs to 15 residues. Germline V gives CDR1 SNHLY, CDR2 FYNNEI. The CDR3 spells CATGLLGQGANEQFF. CDR3 DNA: TGTGCCACGGGACTCCTGGGACAGGGGGCCAATGAGCAGTTCTTC.

The sample holds many counts of this clone. This chain links TRBV15 with TRBJ1-2; tentatively, D is TRBD1 (5 bases). The CDR3 is made up of 15 amino acids. The ends were cut back, 0 bases at V and 0 bases at J, with 8 bases in the middle. CDR1 LNHNV and CDR2 YYDKDF come from the germline V gene (reference sequence). CDR3 loop: CATSRELRANYGYTF. CDR3 bases: TGTGCCACCAGCAGAGAACTCAGGGCTAACTATGGCTACACCTTC.